The rows below give T cell receptor beta chains drawn from one sample of a study of beta chain features in type 1 diabetes. Assay: immunoSEQ multiplex PCR; the TCRdb copy retains only in-frame clones and omits some. The profile shows roughly 140,000 clones, 8.1% of them singletons. The specimen sequenced was central memory CD4+ T cells from blood. The receptors were gathered from a young man in good health. The CDR3 runs from the conserved cysteine through the conserved F or W. A D gene is named only where the DNA matches it firmly. Where a row states a size, it is once, few, many or the class of an expanded clone; other rows omit it.

>many|TRBJ2-7|TRBV5-5|TRBD2
TGTGCCAGCAGCCGGGGGGGCTACGAGCAGTACTTC
CASSRGGYEQYF
>few|TRBJ2-1|TRBV9|TRBD2
TGTGCCAGCAGCGTAGCGGCGGGAGTTCGCAATGAGCAGTTCTTC
CASSVAAGVRNEQFF
>few|TRBJ1-3|TRBV10-2|-
TGCGCCAGCATCCCCCCGGGGGGAAACACCATATATTTT
CASIPPGGNTIYF
>few|TRBJ1-6|TRBV4-3|-
TGCGCCAGCAGCCAAGAGAGACAGAATTCACCCCTCCACTTT
CASSQERQNSPLHF
>-|TRBJ2-1|TRBV7-2|-
TGTGCCAGCAGCTTTACGGGAGTGGGGGGTGAGCAGTTCTTC
CASSFTGVGGEQFF
>few|TRBJ2-2|TRBV11-2|TRBD2
TGTGCCAGCAGCAGAAGGACTAGCGGGAGGTTCAACACCGGGGAGCTGTTTTTT
CASSRRTSGRFNTGELFF
>few|TRBJ2-1|TRBV4-3|TRBD2
TGCGCCAGCAGCCAAAAAGCGGGGGGGTCGCGGGATGAGCAGTTCTTC
CASSQKAGGSRDEQFF
>few|TRBJ2-2|TRBV19|-
TGTGCCAGTAGTATAAGGTCAGGGGTCCGCACCGGGGAGCTGTTTTTT
CASSIRSGVRTGELFF
>few|TRBJ1-5|TRBV18|TRBD1
TGTGCCAGCTCACCTCGCGGGGACAGCCAACAGCCCCAGCATTTT
CASSPRGDSQQPQHF
>-|TRBJ2-3|TRBV5-1|TRBD1
TGCGCCAGCAGCATATCCGGGACAGGCACAGATACGCAGTATTTT
CASSISGTGTDTQYF
>-|TRBJ1-6|TRBV30|-
TGTGCCTTCGCTGGGGGGAATTCACCCCTCCACTTT
CAFAGGNSPLHF
>many|TRBJ2-7|TRBV29-1|TRBD1
TGCAGCGTTGGACAGGGGTCAGGCTACGAGCAGTACTTC
CSVGQGSGYEQYF
>-|TRBJ2-1|TRBV19|TRBD1
TGTGCCAGTAGTAGTTTCACAGGGGGCAATGAGCAGTTCTTC
CASSSFTGGNEQFF
>-|TRBJ2-1|TRBV9|TRBD2
TGTGCCAGCAGCGCCACCCGGGGGGGCCTCGATGAGCAGTTCTTC
CASSATRGGLDEQFF
>-|TRBJ2-5|TRBV9|TRBD2
TGTGCCAGCAGCGTAGAGGGTAGCGGGGGAGAGACCCAGTACTTC
CASSVEGSGGETQYF
>few|TRBJ2-3|TRBV7-9|TRBD1
TGTGCCAGCAGCTCCGGACAGGGATATAGCACAGATACGCAGTATTTT
CASSSGQGYSTDTQYF
>few|TRBJ1-1|TRBV5-4|TRBD1
TGTGCCAGCAGTTCCCGTATGGGACAGGGTCACACTGAAGCTTTCTTT
CASSSRMGQGHTEAFF
>few|TRBJ1-5|TRBV15|TRBD1
TGTGCCACCAGCAGAGGAGGGGGCACTCAGCCCCAGCATTTT
CATSRGGGTQPQHF
>-|TRBJ1-1|TRBV30|-
TGTGCCTGGAGTGTATCCAGGGTTGGCACTGAAGCTTTCTTT
CAWSVSRVGTEAFF
>many|TRBJ1-1|TRBV20-1|-
TGCAGTGCTCAGGGGGAAGCTTTCTTT
CSAQGEAFF
>few|TRBJ2-5|TRBV11-2|TRBD2
TGTGCCAGCAAAACTAGCGGGAAGGGCCAAGAGACCCAGTACTTC
CASKTSGKGQETQYF
>few|TRBJ2-7|TRBV28|TRBD1
TGTGCCAGCAGTGGGCCCAGGGGGATTTCCTACGAGCAGTACTTC
CASSGPRGISYEQYF
>-|TRBJ1-1|TRBV2|-
TGTGCCAGCATGAACCTGAGGGCTGAAGCTTTCTTT
CASMNLRAEAFF
>-|TRBJ2-6|TRBV27|-
TGTGCCAGTCGAAGGGGAGCCAACGTCCTGACTTTC
CASRRGANVLTF
>few|TRBJ2-2|TRBV10-3|-
TGTGCCATCAGTGAGTCGATTGGCAGGGGAGCCGGGGAGCTGTTTTTT
CAISESIGRGAGELFF
>-|TRBJ2-7|TRBV18|TRBD2
TGTGCCAGCTCACCACCGGGACTAGCGGGTTACGAGCAGTACTTC
CASSPPGLAGYEQYF
>many|TRBJ2-1|TRBV29-1|-
TGCAGCGTTGAAACATTTCCCCAGGTTGAGCAGTTCTTC
CSVETFPQVEQFF
>-|TRBJ2-3|TRBV7-2|-
TGTGCCAGCAGCTTAAGTCGGCGAAGGGGGACCACAGATACGCAGTATTTT
CASSLSRRRGTTDTQYF
>-|TRBJ1-5|TRBV14|-
TGTGCCAGCAGCCCAGGACAGCATCAGCCCCAGCATTTT
CASSPGQHQPQHF